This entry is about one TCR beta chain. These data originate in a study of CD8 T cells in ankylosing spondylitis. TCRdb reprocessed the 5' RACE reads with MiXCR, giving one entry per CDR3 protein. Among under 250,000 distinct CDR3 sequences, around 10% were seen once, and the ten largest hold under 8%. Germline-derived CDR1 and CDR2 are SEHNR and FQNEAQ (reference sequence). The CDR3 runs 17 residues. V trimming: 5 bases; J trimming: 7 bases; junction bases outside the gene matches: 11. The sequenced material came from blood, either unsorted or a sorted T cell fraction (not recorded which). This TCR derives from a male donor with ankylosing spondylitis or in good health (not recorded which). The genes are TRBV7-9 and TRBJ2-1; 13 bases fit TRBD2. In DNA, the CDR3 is TGTGCCAGCAGCCCCCGGACTAGCGGGAGTGACGAGAATGAGCAGTTCTTC. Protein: CASSPRTSGSDENEQFF.